The clone carrying this T cell receptor beta chain was seen a few times. This CDR3 is built from 15 residues. CDR1 SGHRS and CDR2 YFSETQ come from the germline V gene. Losses at the gene ends were 4 bases for V and 9 bases for J; bases not matched to a gene: 10. RNA extraction was followed by reverse transcription into cDNA, which acted as the sequencing template. Clones were read by immunoSEQ multiplex PCR, and TCRdb kept only the in-frame ones, dropping some. The table records about 150,000 clones, approximately 45% of them present only once. This sample was included in a study of CD8+ T cells in alopecia areata.

Sequenced: CD4+ T cells sorted from blood. The gene calls are TRBV5-1 and TRBJ2-7; 13 positions match TRBD2. This sequence was found in a human donor with alopecia areata. This CDR3 is CASSPTGTSGTAQYF. The CDR3 nucleotides read TGCGCCAGCAGCCCTACCGGGACTAGCGGGACAGCGCAGTACTTC.